A single sample is the source of the 25 T cell receptor beta chains below, sequenced in a study of cytomegalovirus exposure and HLA in healthy donors (dated by TCRdb to about 2017). The library was prepared using the immunoSEQ multiplex PCR assay. For the multiplex PCR, a mixture combining 60 forward primers for TCR Vbeta segments and 13 reverse primers for TCR Jbeta segments was used. TCRdb took over this immuneACCESS table, retaining in-frame rearrangements with V and J assigned. Such tables are incomplete; in checked studies, under half of the missing clones stem from an unresolved V gene, and the remainder is unexplained. The sample profile shows about 160,000 clones; about four fifths of them were found once. 1% of the sample is in the top ten clones. Sequenced input: PBMCs. These receptors originate from a woman in her forties or fifties in good health and CMV-seropositive.

The rearrangement uses TRBV7-3 and TRBJ2-1; D is possibly TRBD2 (7 bases). Germline V gene lookup returns CDR1 SGHTA and CDR2 FQGTGA. There are 18 residues in the CDR3. V was trimmed by 5 bases and J by 2 bases, leaving 22 bases between them. CDR3 residues: CASSPRGRGGGPYNEQFF. The CDR3 nucleotides are TGTGCCAGCAGCCCCCGGGGGAGGGGGGGCGGCCCCTACAATGAGCAGTTCTTC.

V is TRBV11-2 and J is TRBJ2-7; 9 nucleotides agree with TRBD1. J lost 4 bases, V lost 2 bases, and 12 bases had no gene match. The CDR3 consists of 17 residues. Germline V CDR1 and CDR2: SGHAT, FQNNGV. The CDR3 sequence is CASSLTFLGTGLYEQYF. In nucleotides, the CDR3 is TGTGCCAGCAGCTTAACTTTTCTCGGGACAGGGTTATACGAGCAGTACTTC.

The CDR3 is CASSDPGTGGTGELFF. CDR3 DNA: TGTGCCAGCAGTGACCCCGGGACAGGGGGAACCGGGGAGCTGTTTTTT. The chain carries TRBV25-1 and TRBJ2-2, with 11 bases fitting TRBD1. The CDR3 consists of 16 residues. V was pared by 3 bases and J by 5 bases, with 5 bases of the junction left unmatched. Germline lookup yields CDR1 MGHDK and CDR2 SYGVNS.

The gene calls are TRBV7-6 and TRBJ2-7, with TRBD1 identical over 8 bases. Germline values: CDR1 SGHVS, CDR2 FNYEAQ. The CDR3 sequence is 14 residues long. V was pared by 4 bases and J by 4 bases, with 6 bases of the junction left unmatched. CDR3 in DNA: TGTGCCAGCAGCTATCGACAGGGGTCATACGAGCAGTACTTC. It yields the protein CASSYRQGSYEQYF.

In this sample, this clone turned up once. The chain employs TRBV9 and TRBJ2-3; 7 nucleotides match TRBD2. Germline lookup yields CDR1 SGDLS and CDR2 YYNGEE. The CDR3 spans 16 residues. The V gene end was trimmed by 4 bases and the J gene end by 3 bases; junction bases not matched to a gene: 11. The CDR3, as DNA: TGTGCCAGCAGCCTTCAAGCGGGGCCCTCGACAGATACGCAGTATTTT. The encoded protein is CASSLQAGPSTDTQYF. The complete variable domain, with remaining parts taken from reference TRBV9 and TRBJ2-3, reads DSGVTQTPKHLITATGQRVTLRCSPRSGDLSVYWYQQSLDQGLQFLIQYYNGEERAKGNILERFSAQQFPDLHSELNLSSLELGDSALYFCASSLQAGPSTDTQYFGPGTRLTVL.

The rearrangement links TRBV5-1 to TRBJ2-1; 10 bases agree with TRBD2. The CDR3 extends over 16 amino acids. Germline CDR1 reads SGHRS; CDR2 reads YFSETQ. V lost 3 bases to trimming and J lost 5 bases; unmatched junction nucleotides: 8. CDR3 amino acids: CASSSVVTSGDNEQFF. The CDR3 DNA follows: TGCGCCAGCAGCTCGGTCGTTACTAGCGGGGACAATGAGCAGTTCTTC.

Only a few counts were recorded for this clone. The chain combines TRBV4-3 with TRBJ1-6, with 8 positions matching TRBD1. Germline CDR1 is LGHNA and CDR2 is YSLEER. The V and J ends lost 5 bases and 3 bases, in that order; junction bases with no gene match: 6. The CDR3 spans 16 residues. The CDR3 protein is CASSGSGTGYNSPLHF. The CDR3 DNA follows: TGCGCCAGCAGCGGCTCCGGGACAGGCTATAATTCACCCCTCCACTTT.

The chain uses TRBV28 and TRBJ1-2; D unresolved. V was trimmed by 9 bases and J by 5 bases, leaving 10 bases between them. The CDR3 has 11 residues. Per germline, CDR1 MDHEN and CDR2 SYDVKM. CDR3 nucleotide sequence: TGTGCCAGTGCCAACAGATATGGCTACACCTTC. Protein sequence: CASANRYGYTF.

The rearrangement links TRBV6-6 to TRBJ2-7; 8 bases fit TRBD1. The CDR3 length is 14 residues. CDR1 MNHNY and CDR2 SVGAGI come from the germline V gene (reference sequence). Trimming cost V 5 bases and J 2 bases; bases outside gene matches: 5. The CDR3 loop reads CASSRDRRTYEQYF. CDR3 sequence (DNA): TGTGCCAGCAGTCGGGACAGGCGAACCTACGAGCAGTACTTC.

CDR3 residues: CASNPGAGAGYGYTF. The CDR3 coding sequence is TGTGCCAGCAACCCCGGTGCGGGGGCTGGGTATGGCTACACCTTC. The chain has TRBV27 and TRBJ1-2, with D possibly TRBD1 on 6 matching bases. CDR3 length equals 15 residues. Trimming shortened V by 7 bases and J by 5 bases, and 20 bases separated the two germline ends. In germline, CDR1 is MNHEY, CDR2 SMNVEV (reference sequence).

The chain is built from TRBV20-1 and TRBJ1-2; the D is unclear. V was cut by 4 bases and J by 7 bases, with 7 bases left in between. Germline CDR1 and CDR2: DFQATT and SNEGSKA (reference sequence). The CDR3 runs to 10 residues. The CDR3 bases are TGCAGTGCTAATGGGCGTGGCTACACCTTC. Translated: CSANGRGYTF.

The CDR3 region is CATTPEGQVITF. CDR3 sequence (DNA): TGTGCCACCACACCTGAAGGACAGGTGATCACCTTC. The V gene is TRBV2, the J gene TRBJ1-2; 7 bases map to TRBD1. V was pared by 10 bases and J by 13 bases, with 15 bases of the junction left unmatched. The CDR3 is made up of 12 amino acids. Germline-derived CDR1 and CDR2 are SNHLY and FYNNEI.

V gene TRBV5-1 combines with J gene TRBJ2-2; D might be TRBD2 (6 bases). Germline V gene data show CDR1 as SGHRS and CDR2 as YFSETQ. The CDR3 has 12 residues. Trimming took off 3 bases at V and 6 bases at J, with 6 bases between the two ends. CDR3 nucleotides: TGCGCCAGCAGCTGGGGGGCCGGGGAGCTGTTTTTT. This encodes CASSWGAGELFF.

V usage is TRBV5-1 and J usage is TRBJ1-1, with D unresolved. V lost 2 bases and J lost 3, with 11 bases in between. CDR3 size: 14 residues. Germline V gene data show CDR1 as SGHRS and CDR2 as YFSETQ. CDR3 region: CASSLSPSDTEAFF. The CDR3 bases are TGCGCCAGCAGCTTATCCCCTTCGGACACTGAAGCTTTCTTT.

V and J are TRBV7-9 and TRBJ1-4, with D unclear. Trimming shortened V by 5 bases and J by 7 bases, and 5 bases separated the two germline ends. The V gene's germline CDR1 is SEHNR and CDR2 FQNEAQ (reference sequence). The CDR3 is made up of 11 amino acids. The CDR3 DNA is TGTGCCAGCAGCCCGGGTGAAAAACTGTTTTTT. Encoded protein: CASSPGEKLFF. The full variable domain, rest sourced from reference TRBV7-9 and TRBJ1-4, is DTGVSQNPRHKITKRGQNVTFRCDPISEHNRLYWYRQTLGQGPEFLTYFQNEAQLEKSRLLSDRFSAERPKGSFSTLEIQRTEQGDSAMYLCASSPGEKLFFGSGTQLSVL.

The rearrangement joins TRBV2 to TRBJ2-2; D not certain. The CDR3 sequence is 12 residues long. V dropped 7 bases and J dropped 0 bases, with 3 bases sitting between them. Germline V gene data show CDR1 as SNHLY and CDR2 as FYNNEI. CDR3 nucleotides: TGTGCCAGCAAGCCGAACACCGGGGAGCTGTTTTTT. Its protein is CASKPNTGELFF.

The CDR3 bases are TGTGCCAGCAAAGGGGGACAGTTCAATCAGCCCCAGCATTTT. Translating gives CASKGGQFNQPQHF. The chain recombines TRBV28 with TRBJ1-5, with TRBD1 matching over 7 bases. CDR1 and CDR2 from the germline V gene are MDHEN and SYDVKM. V lost 7 bases to trimming and J lost 3 bases; unmatched junction nucleotides: 6. CDR3 size: 14 residues.

The chain joins TRBV7-2 to TRBJ2-5; D is unclear. V was pared by 3 bases and J by 5 bases, with 7 bases between. Germline-derived CDR1 and CDR2 are SGHTA and FQGNSA. The CDR3 consists of 12 residues. The CDR3 loop reads CASSFSRETQYF. DNA of the CDR3: TGTGCCAGCAGCTTTTCCCGGGAGACCCAGTACTTC.

V gene TRBV7-9 combines with J gene TRBJ2-4; weak D call: TRBD2 (6 bases). CDR1 and CDR2 from the germline V gene are SEHNR and FQNEAQ (reference sequence). V was clipped by 3 bases and J by 0 bases, with 12 bases between them. The CDR3 length is 16 residues. The DNA for the CDR3 is TGTGCCAGCAGCTTTTCCCCGGGGGAAGCCAAAAACATTCAGTACTTC. Amino acids: CASSFSPGEAKNIQYF.

A single count supports this clone. This sequence joins TRBV5-6 and TRBJ2-3; 10 bases match TRBD2. Germline assignment: CDR1 SGHDT and CDR2 YYEEEE. J gave up 0 bases and V 0 bases, and 1 base lay outside the gene matches. The CDR3 loop spans 16 amino acids. The CDR3 sequence is CASSLATSGSTDTQYF. For the CDR3, the DNA is TGTGCCAGCAGCTTGGCGACTAGCGGGAGCACAGATACGCAGTATTTT.

The CDR3 DNA follows: TGTGCCAGCAGCGCCCCGGGGGAGGGCGACCACGAGCAGTACTTC. Encoded protein: CASSAPGEGDHEQYF. The chain combines TRBV21-1 with TRBJ2-7; TRBD2 is the table's D call and was not checked against the DNA. TRBV21-1 is a documented pseudogene. CDR3 length: 15 amino acids.

The chain recombines TRBV30 with TRBJ1-1; D possibly corresponds to TRBD1 (5 bases). The V end was cut by 3 bases, the J end by 4 bases, with 15 bases between. Germline V gene data show CDR1 as GTSNPN and CDR2 as SVGIG (reference sequence). The CDR3 loop spans 14 amino acids. CDR3 residues: CAWRILGGVTEAFF. The CDR3 DNA reads as TGTGCCTGGAGGATATTGGGGGGGGTCACTGAAGCTTTCTTT.

The chain recombines TRBV29-1 with TRBJ2-3, with 12 bases identical to TRBD1. J lost 1 base, V lost 8 bases, and 7 bases had no gene match. Germline CDR1 SQVTM, CDR2 ANQGSEA. The CDR3 is 15 amino acids. CDR3 sequence: CSSGQGAGGTDTQYF. For the CDR3, the DNA is TGCAGCTCGGGACAGGGGGCCGGAGGCACAGATACGCAGTATTTT.

The chain employs TRBV13 and TRBJ2-5; 7 positions match TRBD2. The V and J ends lost 1 base and 2 bases, in that order; junction bases with no gene match: 10. Germline V lookup: CDR1 PRHDT, CDR2 FYEKMQ (reference sequence). This CDR3 is 17 amino acids long. The CDR3 DNA is TGTGCCAGCAGCTTAGAGGGAAGCGGGGATCCTCAAGAGACCCAGTACTTC. Protein product: CASSLEGSGDPQETQYF.

The V call is TRBV2, the J call TRBJ2-5; TRBD1 matches at 9 bases. V trimming: 6 bases; J trimming: 5 bases; junction bases outside the gene matches: 7. The CDR3 covers 14 residues. Germline lookup yields CDR1 SNHLY and CDR2 FYNNEI. The CDR3 protein is CASRIDRGVETQYF. CDR3 in DNA: TGTGCCAGCAGGATTGACAGGGGGGTTGAGACCCAGTACTTC.